This entry is about one T cell receptor (beta chain). The CDR3 loop spans 14 amino acids. V shed 4 bases and J 5 bases; nucleotides not matched to a gene: 8. Germline CDR1 reads SNHLY; CDR2 reads FYNNEI. These data belong to a study of beta chain features in type 1 diabetes. Of the isolated RNA, all was reverse transcribed, and so the sequenced material was expressed TCRB transcripts. Sequencing was performed with immunoSEQ multiplex PCR; in TCRdb, only in-frame clones are kept and a portion is missing. This sample carries around 160,000 clones, 40% to 55% of them seen once, and the ten largest clones take 0.35% to 0.5%. One heparinised blood draw, averaging roughly 120 mL, came from each donor.

The chain carries TRBV2 and TRBJ2-7, with 7 bases identical to TRBD1. The sequence came from a man aged 18 to 30 in good health. The sample taken for sequencing was Tregs from blood. The DNA for the CDR3 is TGTGCCAGCAGTGTGTCCCCAGGGGGTAACGAGCAGTACTTC. It translates to CASSVSPGGNEQYF.